Listed here are 30 T cell receptor beta chains from one sample, sequenced in a study of T cell responses to AZD1222 COVID-19 vaccine. Repertoires were generated with immunoSEQ multiplex PCR, while TCRdb's copy carries only in-frame clones and drops some. Of 140,000 or so clones detected, about 86% appear once; the ten largest clones hold about 5%. The sequenced sample was peripheral blood, obtained 28 days after the second AZD1222 dose. The receptors were sampled from an adult who received the AZD1222 COVID-19 vaccine.

V usage is TRBV3-1 (or the pseudogene TRBV3-2) and J usage is TRBJ2-4; D gene unclear. With 4 bases removed from V and 4 bases from J, the gap between germline ends came to 5 bases. In germline, CDR1 is LGHDT, CDR2 YNNKEL (reference sequence). This CDR3 spans 12 amino acids. CDR3 DNA sequence: TGTGCCAGCAGCCTCGAAAAAAACATTCAGTACTTC. It encodes CASSLEKNIQYF.

The J gene is TRBJ2-2, the V gene TRBV19; a possible D gene is TRBD1 (5 bases). Germline V gene lookup returns CDR1 LNHDA and CDR2 SQIVND (reference sequence). There are 16 residues in the CDR3. V lost 7 bases to trimming and J lost 2 bases, with 17 bases between them. For the CDR3, the DNA is TGTGCCAGTAAGAGACAAGGGGCGGCAAACACCGGGGAGCTGTTTTTT. Translation gives CASKRQGAANTGELFF.

CDR3 in DNA: TGTGCCAGCAGTTCGCAAACAGGGATAACAGATACGCAGTATTTT. It translates to CASSSQTGITDTQYF. This sequence joins TRBV7-2 and TRBJ2-3; tentatively, D is TRBD1 (6 bases). CDR1 is SGHTA and CDR2 is FQGNSA in the germline V gene. V lost 6 bases and J 3 bases, leaving 16 bases between the germline ends. The CDR3 loop spans 15 amino acids. The full variable domain, with the rest looked up from reference TRBV7-2 and TRBJ2-3, is GAGVSQSPSNKVTEKGKDVELRCDPISGHTALYWYRQSLGQGLEFLIYFQGNSAPDKSGLPSDRFSAERTGGSVSTLTIQRTQQEDSAVYLCASSSQTGITDTQYFGPGTRLTVL.

V gene TRBV5-1 combines with J gene TRBJ1-3; 8 nucleotides agree with TRBD1. From germline, CDR1 is SGHRS and CDR2 YFSETQ. V shed 0 bases and J 8 bases; nucleotides not matched to a gene: 7. This CDR3 has 15 residues. This chain's CDR3 is CASSLGTGFGDTIYF. CDR3 in DNA: TGCGCCAGCAGCTTGGGGACAGGGTTTGGGGACACCATATATTTT. The variable domain in full, completed from reference TRBV5-1 and TRBJ1-3, reads KAGVTQTPRYLIKTRGQQVTLSCSPISGHRSVSWYQQTPGQGLQFLFEYFSETQRNKGNFPGRFSGRQFSNSRSEMNVSTLELGDSALYLCASSLGTGFGDTIYFGEGSWLTVV.

As DNA, the CDR3 is TGTGCCAGCAGCCACCTGACAGCGAACTCCTACGAGCAGTACTTC. Amino acids: CASSHLTANSYEQYF. This chain joins TRBV14 and TRBJ2-7; perhaps TRBD1 as D (5 bases). CDR1 is SGHDN, CDR2 FVKESK, per germline. The CDR3 runs 15 residues. V was clipped by 3 bases and J by 0 bases, with 12 bases between them.

The genes are TRBV11-3 and TRBJ2-5; maybe TRBD2 (6 bases). The V gene's germline CDR1 is SGHNT and CDR2 YENEEA. V lost 2 bases to trimming and J lost 2 bases, with 15 bases between them. This CDR3 comprises 16 residues. The CDR3 nucleotides are TGTGCCAGCAGCTTACATGGGGGGAATATACAAGAGACCCAGTACTTC. The encoded protein is CASSLHGGNIQETQYF. Together with reference TRBV11-3 and TRBJ2-5, the CDR3 gives the full variable domain: EAGVVQSPRYKIIEKKQPVAFWCNPISGHNTLYWYLQNLGQGPELLIRYENEEAVDDSQLPKDRFSAERLKGVDSTLKIQPAELGDSAVYLCASSLHGGNIQETQYFGPGTRLLVL.

The V gene is TRBV4-1, the J gene TRBJ1-2, with 11 positions matching TRBD1. CDR1 and CDR2 (germline): MGHRA, YSYEKL. The CDR3 has 15 amino acids. The junction had 5 bases not matched to a gene; V was cut back by 3 bases and J by 5 bases. DNA for the CDR3: TGCGCCAGCAGCCAGGGACAGGGGGAAAATTATGGCTACACCTTC. Residues: CASSQGQGENYGYTF.

This clone was seen only a few times. This chain uses TRBV28 with TRBJ1-5; 7 bases line up with TRBD1. CDR3 length equals 17 residues. The germline V gene encodes CDR1 MDHEN and CDR2 SYDVKM. V shed 7 bases and J 0 bases; nucleotides not matched to a gene: 12. The CDR3 is CASTFPGQTYSNQPQHF. The CDR3 nucleotides are TGTGCCAGCACCTTCCCGGGACAGACGTATAGCAATCAGCCCCAGCATTTT.

This clone was seen a handful of times. The chain links TRBV7-2 to TRBJ2-7, with a possible D match to TRBD1 (5 bases). Germline loops: CDR1 SGHTA, CDR2 FQGNSA. V was clipped by 5 bases and J by 2 bases, with 13 bases between them. This CDR3 is 14 amino acids long. CDR3: CASSQRRTTYEQYF. For the CDR3, the DNA is TGTGCCAGCAGCCAAAGAAGGACAACCTACGAGCAGTACTTC.

This chain joins TRBV5-1 and TRBJ2-7, with a tentative D call TRBD2 (5 bases). Looked up from germline, CDR1 is SGHRS and CDR2 is YFSETQ. CDR3 length: 15 residues. Trimming pared 0 bases from V and 4 bases from J, leaving 14 bases between. CDR3 sequence reads: CASSLETGKAYEQYF. Here the CDR3 DNA reads TGCGCCAGCAGCTTGGAAACGGGAAAGGCGTACGAGCAGTACTTC.

V usage is TRBV4-2 and J usage is TRBJ1-1; TRBD1 might be the D (5 bases). Germline assignment: CDR1 LGHNA and CDR2 YNFKEQ. This CDR3 is 16 amino acids long. V dropped 0 bases and J dropped 2 bases, with 13 bases sitting between them. This chain's CDR3 is CASSQDIRTPNTEAFF. The CDR3 bases are TGTGCCAGCAGCCAAGATATCCGGACACCTAACACTGAAGCTTTCTTT.

The V and J genes are TRBV5-1 and TRBJ2-3; 9 nucleotides match TRBD2. The germline V gene has CDR1 SGHRS and CDR2 YFSETQ. This CDR3 is 15 amino acids long. The ends lost 2 bases at V and 4 bases at J; junction bases unmatched: 5. CDR3 residues: CASSFLAGAPDTQYF. CDR3 DNA sequence: TGCGCCAGCAGCTTCTTAGCGGGAGCCCCAGATACGCAGTATTTT.

J is TRBJ2-7 and V is TRBV2; possibly TRBD2 for D (6 bases). This CDR3 is built from 15 residues. CDR1 SNHLY and CDR2 FYNNEI come from the germline V gene. V was clipped by 0 bases and J by 7 bases, with 16 bases between them. In nucleotides, the CDR3 is TGTGCCAGCAGTGAAGCCACCTGGGTTGGGGGGGAGCAGTACTTC. It encodes CASSEATWVGGEQYF.

Here the CDR3 reads CASAASQTWTGGRDEQYF. CDR3 bases: TGTGCCAGCGCGGCCTCGCAAACATGGACAGGGGGAAGGGACGAGCAGTACTTC. The gene calls are TRBV27 and TRBJ2-7; 10 bases align to TRBD1. This CDR3 has 18 residues. Germline V gives CDR1 MNHEY, CDR2 SMNVEV (reference sequence). V trimming: 8 bases; J trimming: 5 bases; junction bases outside the gene matches: 21.

CDR3 bases: TGTGCCAGTAGTATACCACTTCGGACATCCATATTCCGCTCCTATAATTCACCCCTCCACTTT. Amino acid sequence: CASSIPLRTSIFRSYNSPLHF. The chain recombines TRBV19 with TRBJ1-6; a weak D match, TRBD1 (5 bases). The CDR3 sequence is 21 residues long. Trimming left V 2 bases short and J 0 bases short, with 23 bases between. Germline V gives CDR1 LNHDA, CDR2 SQIVND (reference sequence).

This clone has a single count. This chain joins TRBV3-1 (or the pseudogene TRBV3-2) and TRBJ2-1; tentative D call: TRBD2 (5 bases). Deletions cut 4 bases from V and 5 bases from J, with 15 bases between. This CDR3 spans 15 amino acids. Germline values: CDR1 LGHDT, CDR2 YNNKEL (reference sequence). The CDR3 DNA reads TGTGCCAGCAGCCGAGGGTGGTCGGCCGACAATGAGCAGTTCTTC. Translated: CASSRGWSADNEQFF.

J is TRBJ2-7 and V is TRBV12-5; TRBD2 is a possible D gene (6 bases). Between the trimmed V and J ends, which lost 2 bases and 0 bases, there was a span of 20 bases. Germline CDR1 and CDR2: LGHNT and FRNRAP. The CDR3 extends over 18 amino acids. CDR3 sequence reads: CASGLSPSRDSRSYEQYF. In DNA form, the CDR3 reads TGTGCTAGTGGTTTGTCCCCCAGCCGGGACTCCCGCTCCTACGAGCAGTACTTC.

The rearrangement uses TRBV4-2 and TRBJ2-1, with D uncertain. Trimming stripped 1 base from V and 4 bases from J, with 8 bases between. CDR1 LGHNA and CDR2 YNFKEQ come from the germline V gene. The CDR3 length is 14 residues. The CDR3 spells CASSQGEVYNEQFF. In DNA form, the CDR3 reads TGTGCCAGCAGCCAAGGGGAAGTTTACAATGAGCAGTTCTTC.

The CDR3 is CASSLGVTGANVLTF. The CDR3 nucleotides read TGTGCCAGCAGCTTGGGGGTCACTGGGGCCAACGTCCTGACTTTC. This sequence joins TRBV5-6 and TRBJ2-6; D uncertain. The V end lost 0 bases, the J end lost 2 bases, and 6 bases lay between the germline ends. The CDR3 runs 15 residues. Germline V gene lookup returns CDR1 SGHDT and CDR2 YYEEEE.

This rearrangement joins TRBV3-1 (or the pseudogene TRBV3-2) to TRBJ2-5, with D tentatively TRBD2 (7 bases). V was clipped by 2 bases and J by 5 bases, with 12 bases between them. The CDR3 runs to 14 residues. CDR1 is LGHDT and CDR2 is YNNKEL in the germline V gene (reference sequence). The CDR3 coding sequence is TGTGCCAGCAGCCAAAGGGGGGGTGCCGAGACCCAGTACTTC. Encoded protein: CASSQRGGAETQYF.

This chain links TRBV6-5 with TRBJ1-2; possibly TRBD1 for D (5 bases). Trimming removed 6 bases at V and 8 bases at J, with 22 bases between. This CDR3 comprises 15 residues. In germline, CDR1 is MNHEY, CDR2 SVGAGI. The chain's CDR3 is CASSHPLDSAAGYTF. DNA of the CDR3: TGTGCCAGCAGCCACCCACTTGACAGCGCCGCGGGCTACACCTTC.

The chain employs TRBV5-5 and TRBJ1-3; no firm D call. This CDR3 has 17 amino acids. The germline V gene has CDR1 SGHKS and CDR2 YYEKEE (reference sequence). V lost 7 bases and J 0 bases, leaving 20 bases between the germline ends. As DNA, the CDR3 is TGTGCCAGCTCCCGGAGGCAGGAGAGGGACTCTGGAAACACCATATATTTT. Its protein product is CASSRRQERDSGNTIYF.

The V and J genes are TRBV6-1 and TRBJ2-7, with D tentatively TRBD1 or TRBD2 (5 bases each). This CDR3 is built from 12 residues. The germline V and J ends were trimmed by 7 bases and 7 bases, with 14 bases remaining between them. The germline gives CDR1 MNHNS, CDR2 SASEGT. The CDR3 sequence is CASNEGTREQYF. The CDR3 bases are TGTGCCAGCAATGAGGGGACGCGGGAGCAGTACTTC.

The chain uses TRBV23-1 and TRBJ1-1; weak D call: TRBD1 (5 bases). TRBV23-1 is marked as an open reading frame, function uncertain. The CDR3 runs 11 residues. V gave up 10 bases and J gave up 1 base, with 7 bases separating them. The CDR3 region is CAIGTNTEAFF. Written as DNA, the CDR3 is TGCGCCATCGGGACGAACACTGAAGCTTTCTTT.

This chain links TRBV19 with TRBJ2-2; 9 bases match TRBD2. The germline V gene has CDR1 LNHDA and CDR2 SQIVND (reference sequence). V lost 3 bases to trimming and J lost 5 bases; unmatched junction nucleotides: 4. The CDR3 consists of 15 residues. The CDR3 sequence is CASSMGLAGTGELFF. CDR3 in DNA: TGTGCCAGTAGTATGGGCCTAGCGGGGACCGGGGAGCTGTTTTTT.

The chain is built from TRBV18 and TRBJ1-1, with D unclear. Germline V CDR1 and CDR2: KGHSH, LQKENI. The V and J ends lost 3 bases and 7 bases respectively, with 12 bases between them. The CDR3 length is 13 residues. CDR3 in amino acids: CASSPFLSNEAFF. The CDR3 DNA reads TGTGCCAGCTCACCTTTTTTATCGAATGAAGCTTTCTTT.

This chain joins TRBV3-1 (or the pseudogene TRBV3-2) and TRBJ2-2, with D tentatively TRBD1 (5 bases). The V gene's germline CDR1 is LGHDT and CDR2 YNNKEL (reference sequence). The CDR3 is 14 amino acids. The V end was cut by 4 bases, the J end by 4 bases, with 10 bases between. CDR3 coding DNA: TGTGCCAGCAGCCTCCGTGGGGCCACCGGGGAGCTGTTTTTT. It translates to CASSLRGATGELFF.

V usage is TRBV6-2 or TRBV6-3 and J usage is TRBJ1-1; D call uncertain. The CDR3 extends over 13 amino acids. Germline-derived CDR1 and CDR2 are MNHEY and SVGEGT. With 5 bases removed from V and 1 base from J, the gap between germline ends came to 8 bases. The CDR3 nucleotides read TGTGCCAGCAGTCCCCCTCGGAACACTGAAGCTTTCTTT. Translating gives CASSPPRNTEAFF.

The genes are TRBV9 and TRBJ2-3; D remains ambiguous. The CDR3 extends over 12 amino acids. The germline CDR1 and CDR2 sequences are SGDLS and YYNGEE. Trimming removed 3 bases from V and 3 bases from J, with 5 bases in between. The CDR3: CASSALTDTQYF. CDR3 nucleotides: TGTGCCAGCAGCGCCTTGACAGATACGCAGTATTTT.

This chain connects TRBV28 to TRBJ2-7, with D perhaps given as TRBD1 or TRBD2 (6 bases each). Per germline, CDR1 MDHEN and CDR2 SYDVKM. The CDR3 has 17 residues. Trimming took 5 bases from V and 1 from J, leaving 21 bases between them. The DNA for the CDR3 is TGTGCCAGCAGTGACGATGAGGGTTGGAGGGGGTCCTACGAGCAGTACTTC. It yields the protein CASSDDEGWRGSYEQYF.